Reported below is one T cell receptor beta chain. What it binds is unknown. Some clones are missing from TCRdb's copy, which holds only in-frame ones; the method was immunoSEQ multiplex PCR. The sample lists about 26,000 clones; approximately 86% were seen once. The record originates from a study of PD-L1 blockade in urothelial cancer. About the study: Analysis of the blood was performed 3 weeks (second dose) and 6 weeks after treatment start.

Notes on the study in general: Below-median pretreatment blood TCR clonality was a predictor of better survival.

The germline V gene encodes CDR1 SGHRS and CDR2 YFSETQ. The V and J ends lost 4 bases and 6 bases respectively, with 20 bases between them. CDR3 length: 17 amino acids. This sequence joins TRBV5-1 and TRBJ1-6; no firm D call. This clonotype was obtained from a man aged 60 to 69 with urothelial cancer. The input for sequencing was PBMCs, taken around atezolizumab (anti-PD-L1) treatment. The CDR3 DNA sequence: TGCGCCAGCAGCCTAGACGGTGGGAGGACGACTAATTCACCCCTCCACTTT. Residues: CASSLDGGRTTNSPLHF.